This T cell receptor (beta chain) was sequenced in a study of T cell changes during pregnancy in multiple sclerosis. The method was immunoSEQ multiplex PCR; TCRdb's version includes in-frame clones alone and lacks a portion of them. The table records fewer than 45,000 clones, more than 70% of them present only once. This CDR3 has 15 amino acids. With 5 bases removed from V and 6 bases from J, the gap between germline ends came to 16 bases. Per germline, CDR1 MDHEN and CDR2 SYDVKM. This clone appeared a single time. The chain links TRBV28 to TRBJ1-4; TRBD1 is a possible D gene (5 bases). The receptor was isolated from a female donor with multiple sclerosis, enrolled in a pregnancy study. The sample in question was CD8+ T cells from peripheral blood mononuclear cells, obtained in the third trimester of pregnancy. The CDR3 nucleotides are TGTGCCAGCAGTCTAACAGGTGCCTTAGATGAAAAACTGTTTTTT. Its translation: CASSLTGALDEKLFF.